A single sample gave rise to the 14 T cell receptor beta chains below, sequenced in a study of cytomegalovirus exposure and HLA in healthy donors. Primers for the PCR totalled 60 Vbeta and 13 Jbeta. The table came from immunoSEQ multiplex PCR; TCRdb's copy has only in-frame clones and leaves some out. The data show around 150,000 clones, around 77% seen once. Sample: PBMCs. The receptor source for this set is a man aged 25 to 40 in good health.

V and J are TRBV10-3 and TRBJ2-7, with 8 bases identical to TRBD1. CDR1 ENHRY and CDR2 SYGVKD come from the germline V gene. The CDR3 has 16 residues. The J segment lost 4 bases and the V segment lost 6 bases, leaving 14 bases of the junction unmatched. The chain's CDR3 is CAIRGGTGHSSYEQYF. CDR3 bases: TGTGCCATCAGAGGCGGGACAGGCCATTCCTCTTACGAGCAGTACTTC.

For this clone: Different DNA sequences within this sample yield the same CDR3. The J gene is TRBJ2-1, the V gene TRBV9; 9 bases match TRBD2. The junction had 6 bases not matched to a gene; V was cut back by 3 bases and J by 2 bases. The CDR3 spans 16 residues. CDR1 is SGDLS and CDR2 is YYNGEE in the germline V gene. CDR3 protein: CASSELPSGTYNEQFF. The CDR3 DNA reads TGTGCCAGCAGCGAACTCCCTAGCGGGACCTACAATGAGCAGTTCTTC.

The chain's CDR3 is CASSTTSGSNEQFF. CDR3 sequence (DNA): TGTGCCAGCTCAACAACTAGCGGGAGCAATGAGCAGTTCTTC. The J gene is TRBJ2-1, the V gene TRBV18; TRBD2 matches at 11 bases. The CDR3 is made up of 14 amino acids. CDR1 is KGHSH, CDR2 LQKENI, per germline. The trim removed 5 bases at V and 6 bases at J, leaving 3 bases unmatched. Full variable domain (rest looked up from reference TRBV18 and TRBJ2-1): NAGVMQNPRHLVRRRGQEARLRCSPMKGHSHVYWYRQLPEEGLKFMVYLQKENIIDESGMPKERFSAEFPKEGPSILRIQQVVRGDSAAYFCASSTTSGSNEQFFGPGTRLTVL.

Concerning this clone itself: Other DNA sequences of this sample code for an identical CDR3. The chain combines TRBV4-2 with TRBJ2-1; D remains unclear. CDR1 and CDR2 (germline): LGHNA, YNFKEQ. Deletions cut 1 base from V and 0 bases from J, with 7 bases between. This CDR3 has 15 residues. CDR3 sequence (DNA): TGTGCCAGCAGCCAAGCCCTATCCTCCTACAATGAGCAGTTCTTC. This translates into CASSQALSSYNEQFF.

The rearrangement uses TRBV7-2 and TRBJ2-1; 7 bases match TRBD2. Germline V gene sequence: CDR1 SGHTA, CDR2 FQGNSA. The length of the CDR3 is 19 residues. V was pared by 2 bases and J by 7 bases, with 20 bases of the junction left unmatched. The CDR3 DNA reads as TGTGCCAGCAGCTTAATCCGGACCAGTGGGGGAGGGCCCGGGAATGAGCAGTTCTTC. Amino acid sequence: CASSLIRTSGGGPGNEQFF.

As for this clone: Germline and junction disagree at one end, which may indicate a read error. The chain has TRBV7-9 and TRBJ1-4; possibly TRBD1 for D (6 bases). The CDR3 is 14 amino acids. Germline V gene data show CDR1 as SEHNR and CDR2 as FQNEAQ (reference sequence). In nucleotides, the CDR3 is TGTTCCAGCAGCTTATGGCAGGGGAATGAAAAACTGTTTTTT. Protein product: CSSSLWQGNEKLFF. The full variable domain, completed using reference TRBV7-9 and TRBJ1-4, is DTGVSQNPRHKITKRGQNVTFRCDPISEHNRLYWYRQTLGQGPEFLTYFQNEAQLEKSRLLSDRFSAERPKGSFSTLEIQRTEQGDSAMYLCSSSLWQGNEKLFFGSGTQLSVL.

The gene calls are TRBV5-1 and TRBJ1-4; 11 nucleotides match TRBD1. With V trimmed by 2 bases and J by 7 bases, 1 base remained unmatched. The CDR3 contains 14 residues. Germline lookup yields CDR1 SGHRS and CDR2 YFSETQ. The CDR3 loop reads CASSFGQGAEKLFF. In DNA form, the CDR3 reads TGCGCCAGCAGCTTCGGACAGGGGGCTGAAAAACTGTTTTTT.

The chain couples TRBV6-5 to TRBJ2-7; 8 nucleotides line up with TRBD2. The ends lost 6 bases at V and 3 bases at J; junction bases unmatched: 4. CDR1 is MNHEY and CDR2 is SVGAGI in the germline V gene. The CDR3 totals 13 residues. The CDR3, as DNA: TGTGCCAGCAGGGCGGGACTAGTCTACGAGCAGTACTTC. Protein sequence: CASRAGLVYEQYF.

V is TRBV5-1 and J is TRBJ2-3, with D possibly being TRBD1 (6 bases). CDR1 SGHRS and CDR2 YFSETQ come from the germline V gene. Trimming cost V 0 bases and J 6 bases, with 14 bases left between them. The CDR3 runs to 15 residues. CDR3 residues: CASSLEAGERDTQYF. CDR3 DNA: TGCGCCAGCAGCTTGGAGGCAGGGGAGCGGGATACGCAGTATTTT.

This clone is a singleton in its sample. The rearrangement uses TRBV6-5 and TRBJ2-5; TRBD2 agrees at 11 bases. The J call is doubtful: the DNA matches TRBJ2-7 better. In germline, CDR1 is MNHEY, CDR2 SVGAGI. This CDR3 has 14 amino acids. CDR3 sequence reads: CASNLAGGIGEQYF. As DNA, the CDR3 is TGTGCCAGCAATTTAGCGGGAGGGATTGGCGAGCAGTACTTC.

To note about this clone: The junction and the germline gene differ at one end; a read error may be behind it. The CDR3 sequence is CSSSFATGGYYEQYF. CDR3 DNA: TGTTCCAGCAGCTTCGCGACAGGGGGCTACTACGAGCAGTACTTC. The rearrangement uses TRBV7-9 and TRBJ2-7, with 10 bases identical to TRBD1. The CDR3 covers 15 residues. Germline loops: CDR1 SEHNR, CDR2 FQNEAQ (reference sequence).

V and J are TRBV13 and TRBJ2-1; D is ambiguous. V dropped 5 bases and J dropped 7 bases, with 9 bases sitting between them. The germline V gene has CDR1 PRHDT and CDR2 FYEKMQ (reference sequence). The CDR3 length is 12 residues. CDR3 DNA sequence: TGTGCCAGCAGCGAACAGTGGAATGAGCAGTTCTTC. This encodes CASSEQWNEQFF.

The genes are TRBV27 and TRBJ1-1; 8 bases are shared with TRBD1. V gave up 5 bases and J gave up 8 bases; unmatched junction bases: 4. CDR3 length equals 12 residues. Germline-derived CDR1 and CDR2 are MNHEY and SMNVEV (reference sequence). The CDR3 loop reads CASSPDRAEAFF. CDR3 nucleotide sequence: TGTGCCAGCAGTCCGGACAGGGCCGAAGCTTTCTTT.

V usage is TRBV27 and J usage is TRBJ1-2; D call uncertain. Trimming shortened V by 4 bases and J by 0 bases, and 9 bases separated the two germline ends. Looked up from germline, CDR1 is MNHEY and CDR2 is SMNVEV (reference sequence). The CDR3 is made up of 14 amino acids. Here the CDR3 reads CASSSRIPNYGYTF. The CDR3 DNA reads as TGTGCCAGCAGTTCGAGAATCCCTAACTATGGCTACACCTTC.